Presented here are 13 T cell receptor beta chains from one specimen sequenced in a study of T cell responses to AZD1222 COVID-19 vaccine. Clones were sequenced by immunoSEQ multiplex PCR, and TCRdb holds only the in-frame ones, with some missing. The sample comprises about 150,000 clones, 90% of which are singletons, and roughly 6.2% rests with the top ten. Sequences were derived from peripheral blood, sampled 28 days after the second AZD1222 dose. The origin of the receptors is an adult who received the AZD1222 COVID-19 vaccine.

The V gene is TRBV28, the J gene TRBJ2-2, with 7 bases matching TRBD1. This CDR3 is built from 15 residues. V was clipped by 2 bases and J by 3 bases; unmatched bases: 3. In germline, CDR1 is MDHEN, CDR2 SYDVKM. The CDR3 reads CASSLRGRDTGELFF. The CDR3 coding sequence is TGTGCCAGCAGTTTAAGGGGGCGGGACACCGGGGAGCTGTTTTTT.

The V call is TRBV11-3, the J call TRBJ2-1; TRBD2 might be the D (5 bases). The V and J ends lost 4 bases and 6 bases respectively, with 13 bases between them. CDR1 and CDR2 (germline): SGHNT, YENEEA. The CDR3 loop spans 14 amino acids. CDR3 protein: CASSSAVFGNEQFF. The CDR3 coding sequence is TGTGCCAGCAGCTCAGCGGTATTCGGCAATGAGCAGTTCTTC.

The chain links TRBV7-9 to TRBJ2-1; D is perhaps TRBD1 (5 bases). CDR3 length: 13 residues. The germline V gene has CDR1 SEHNR and CDR2 FQNEAQ (reference sequence). V lost 3 bases to trimming and J lost 5 bases, with 8 bases between them. CDR3 region: CASSFSGNNEQFF. In DNA, the CDR3 is TGTGCCAGCAGCTTTTCAGGGAACAATGAGCAGTTCTTC.

The gene calls are TRBV6-5 and TRBJ2-1, with D maybe TRBD2 (7 bases). V was shortened by 2 bases and J by 0 bases, with 8 bases between the two germline ends. This CDR3 has 15 residues. From germline, CDR1 is MNHEY and CDR2 SVGAGI. CDR3 DNA: TGTGCCAGCAGTTACGCGGGGGCCTCCTACAATGAGCAGTTCTTC. Translated, it gives CASSYAGASYNEQFF.

In regard to this clone: One junction end does not reproduce the germline sequence, and a read error may be involved. The J gene is TRBJ2-7, the V gene TRBV6-5; D is ambiguous. The CDR3 spans 13 residues. Germline V gives CDR1 MNHEY, CDR2 SVGAGI. The CDR3 coding sequence is TGTGCCAGCAGTTACCCCGGGTCGTACGGGCAGTACTTC. Residues: CASSYPGSYGQYF.

The rearrangement uses TRBV29-1 and TRBJ1-1; D may be TRBD1 (5 bases). The CDR3 has 12 amino acids. From germline, CDR1 is SQVTM and CDR2 ANQGSEA. V shed 0 bases and J shed 6 bases, with 8 bases lying between them. The CDR3 here is CSVEDRGPEAFF. DNA of the CDR3: TGCAGCGTTGAAGATCGGGGCCCTGAAGCTTTCTTT.

The V call is TRBV6-4, the J call TRBJ2-2, with 7 bases identical to TRBD1. Trimming removed 5 bases from V and 1 base from J; junction bases left unmatched: 4. Germline-derived CDR1 and CDR2 are MRHNA and SNTAGT. CDR3 size: 15 residues. The DNA of the CDR3 is TGTGCCAGCAGTCGACAGGGTGGGAACACCGGGGAGCTGTTTTTT. This encodes CASSRQGGNTGELFF.

Written as DNA, the CDR3 is TGTGCCAGCAGGGTGACTAGCGGCTACAATGAGCAGTTCTTC. This encodes CASRVTSGYNEQFF. The chain couples TRBV2 to TRBJ2-1; 9 nucleotides line up with TRBD2. This CDR3 is 14 amino acids long. CDR1 SNHLY and CDR2 FYNNEI come from the germline V gene. The junction had 3 bases not matched to a gene; V was cut back by 6 bases and J by 3 bases.

The chain employs TRBV5-1 and TRBJ2-7; no clear D gene. V was clipped by 1 base and J by 0 bases, with 8 bases between them. Germline CDR1 SGHRS, CDR2 YFSETQ. This CDR3 comprises 14 residues. The CDR3: CASSLLSFSYEQYF. For the CDR3, the DNA is TGCGCCAGCAGCTTGCTATCATTCTCCTACGAGCAGTACTTC. Based on the CDR3 plus reference TRBV5-1 and TRBJ2-7, the full variable domain is KAGVTQTPRYLIKTRGQQVTLSCSPISGHRSVSWYQQTPGQGLQFLFEYFSETQRNKGNFPGRFSGRQFSNSRSEMNVSTLELGDSALYLCASSLLSFSYEQYFGPGTRLTVT.

The chain links TRBV28 to TRBJ1-5, with D possibly TRBD1 on 5 matching bases. The V gene's germline CDR1 is MDHEN and CDR2 SYDVKM. The CDR3 length is 14 residues. The ends were cut back, 5 bases at V and 11 bases at J, with 19 bases in the middle. The CDR3 here is CASSPSGTPPSQHF. DNA of the CDR3: TGTGCCAGCAGTCCGAGCGGGACTCCCCCGTCCCAGCATTTT.

The rearrangement joins TRBV14 to TRBJ2-7; 10 bases line up with TRBD2. The CDR3 contains 15 residues. The V segment lost 5 bases and the J segment 7 bases; nucleotides outside the gene matches: 11. Germline assignment: CDR1 SGHDN and CDR2 FVKESK. CDR3 residues: CASSYQRGGPGEQYF. CDR3 bases: TGTGCCAGCAGCTACCAGCGGGGGGGCCCGGGGGAGCAGTACTTC. The whole variable domain, filled in from reference TRBV14 and TRBJ2-7, reads EAGVTQFPSHSVIEKGQTVTLRCDPISGHDNLYWYRRVMGKEIKFLLHFVKESKQDESGMPNNRFLAERTGGTYSTLKVQPAELEDSGVYFCASSYQRGGPGEQYFGPGTRLTVT.

V and J are TRBV29-1 and TRBJ1-2, with D possibly TRBD1 on 5 matching bases. The CDR3 covers 13 residues. CDR1 is SQVTM, CDR2 ANQGSEA, per germline. With 3 bases removed from V and 5 bases from J, the gap between germline ends came to 13 bases. CDR3 loop: CSVEGGDGYGYTF. The CDR3 DNA sequence: TGCAGCGTTGAGGGAGGGGACGGATATGGCTACACCTTC.

V gene TRBV6-2 or TRBV6-3 combines with J gene TRBJ2-6; no clear D gene. The CDR3 length is 15 residues. Trimming left V 5 bases short and J 0 bases short, with 8 bases between. Germline-derived CDR1 and CDR2 are MNHEY and SVGEGT. CDR3 sequence (DNA): TGTGCCAGCAGTCCCCGTAGCTCTGGGGCCAACGTCCTGACTTTC. Its translation is CASSPRSSGANVLTF.